This TCR beta chain was identified during a study of blood T cell repertoires in COVID-19. This table comes from immunoSEQ multiplex PCR, and its TCRdb copy is limited to in-frame clones, with some not included. The sample has approximately 92,000 clones, roughly 82% seen once. This TCR was sampled from a man older than 75 with acute or convalescent COVID-19. The sample consisted of peripheral blood.

DNA of the CDR3: TGTGCCAGCAGCTTAGAGGGACAGGGCTATCAGCCCCAGCATTTT. Translation gives CASSLEGQGYQPQHF. J is TRBJ1-5 and V is TRBV7-2, with TRBD1 matching over 9 bases. V trimming: 1 base; J trimming: 5 bases; junction bases outside the gene matches: 3. This CDR3 is built from 15 residues. Germline assignment: CDR1 SGHTA and CDR2 FQGNSA.